These 22 T cell receptor beta chains originate from one sample sequenced in a study of post-analysis software for immune sequencing data. Overall study findings and caveats: In patients, TRBV5-6, TRBV5-1 and TRBV20-1 belonged to several TRBV segments found more frequently than in controls.

cDNA libraries for TCR beta contained unique molecular identifiers. TCRdb fed the PCR reads into MiXCR, producing one record per CDR3 protein. The table records about 770,000 distinct CDR3 sequences, roughly 50% of them present only once. Their antigens are not known. The sequencing input was blood. The origin of the receptors is a girl between 10 and 17 years old with multiple sclerosis.

The chain couples TRBV7-2 to TRBJ1-2; no clear D. Germline V gives CDR1 SGHTA, CDR2 FQGNSA. CDR3 length equals 13 residues. V gave up 5 bases and J gave up 6 bases, with 13 bases separating them. CDR3 region: CASSQGVGDGYTF. The CDR3 nucleotides read TGTGCCAGCAGCCAAGGAGTGGGAGATGGCTACACCTTC.

This clonotype was counted a few times. This may come from a read error, since a much larger clone is one base off. The chain is built from TRBV7-8 and TRBJ2-3; D call uncertain. Looked up from germline, CDR1 is SGHVS and CDR2 is FQNEAQ. V lost 4 bases, J lost 4 bases, and 3 bases lay in between. CDR3 length: 11 amino acids. DNA of the CDR3: TGTGCCAGCAGCTACGCAGATACGCAGTATTTT. Translation gives CASSYADTQYF. Full variable domain (remainder filled in from reference TRBV7-8 and TRBJ2-3): GAGVSQSPRYKVAKRGQDVALRCDPISGHVSLFWYQQALGQGPEFLTYFQNEAQLDKSGLPSDRFFAERPEGSVSTLKIQRTQQEDSAVYLCASSYADTQYFGPGTRLTVL.

This clonotype appeared a few times. V is TRBV7-9 and J is TRBJ2-5; the match to TRBD1 covers 8 bases. The J call could be wrong; TRBJ2-7 is a better fit for the DNA end. The CDR3 consists of 15 residues. Per the germline V gene, CDR1 is SEHNR and CDR2 is FQNEAQ (reference sequence). CDR3 sequence reads: CASSPHRGTGNEQYF. For the CDR3, the DNA is TGTGCCAGCAGCCCGCACAGGGGGACTGGCAACGAGCAGTACTTC.

The genes are TRBV6-1 and TRBJ2-3, with TRBD2 matching 7 bases. CDR1 is MNHNS, CDR2 SASEGT, per germline. The V gene end was trimmed by 8 bases and the J gene end by 0 bases; junction bases not matched to a gene: 14. This CDR3 has 17 amino acids. CDR3 DNA sequence: TGTGCCAGCCGGGCGGCGGCTAGCGGTTCTAGCACAGATACGCAGTATTTT. This sequence encodes CASRAAASGSSTDTQYF.

This clonotype was counted between two and nine times. The rearrangement links TRBV20-1 to TRBJ2-1; the D is unclear. The germline gives CDR1 DFQATT, CDR2 SNEGSKA (reference sequence). The ends were cut back, 1 base at V and 6 bases at J, with 4 bases in the middle. The CDR3 is 11 amino acids. The CDR3 DNA is TGCAGTGCTAGAGTGTTCAATGAGCAGTTCTTC. It is translated as CSARVFNEQFF.

With regard to this clonotype: The junction departs from germline at one end; a sequencing error may be responsible. The rearrangement uses TRBV15 and TRBJ2-1; D is undetermined. Germline V CDR1 and CDR2: LNHNV, YYDKDF (reference sequence). The CDR3 length is 15 residues. Here the CDR3 reads CATSRGSPDHNGQFF. CDR3 in DNA: TGTGCCACCAGCAGAGGTTCCCCGGATCACAATGGGCAGTTCTTC.

The chain is built from TRBV12-3 or TRBV12-4 and TRBJ1-1; 12 bases match TRBD1. Unmatched junction bases numbered 7, after V lost 6 bases and J lost 5 bases. The CDR3 loop spans 15 amino acids. The CDR3, as DNA: TGTGCCAGCAGAATACGGGACAGGGGGCGGACTGAAGCTTTCTTT. Translation gives CASRIRDRGRTEAFF.

The sample holds one count of this clonotype. This chain connects TRBV25-1 to TRBJ2-3; 7 positions agree with TRBD2. Germline trimming cut 1 base from V and 6 bases from J; bases unmatched to any gene: 13. This CDR3 region has 17 residues. Germline CDR1 reads MGHDK; CDR2 reads SYGVNS. The CDR3 region is CASSEFGRLLSEDTQYF. DNA for the CDR3: TGTGCCAGCAGTGAATTCGGGAGGCTACTTTCTGAGGATACGCAGTATTTT.

In its sample, this clonotype was seen a few times. CDR3 sequence (DNA): TGTGCCAGCAGTTACACGGATGGGGGCACTGAAGCTTTCTTT. Amino acid sequence: CASSYTDGGTEAFF. The gene calls are TRBV6-2 or TRBV6-3 and TRBJ1-1; TRBD1 might be the D (5 bases). Deletions cut 2 bases from V and 4 bases from J, with 11 bases between. The length of the CDR3 is 14 residues. Germline loops: CDR1 MNHEY, CDR2 SVGEGT.

V gene TRBV2 combines with J gene TRBJ1-2; possible D gene TRBD1, 6 bases. Germline V gene data show CDR1 as SNHLY and CDR2 as FYNNEI. The CDR3 has 14 residues. Trimming took 2 bases from V and 6 from J, leaving 13 bases between them. The CDR3 bases are TGTGCCAGCAGTGAATCGGCGCCAGGGGATGGCTACACCTTC. This gives the protein CASSESAPGDGYTF.

V and J are TRBV5-1 and TRBJ2-7; 11 bases are shared with TRBD2. The CDR3 has 14 amino acids. J gave up 6 bases and V 4 bases, and 6 bases lay outside the gene matches. Germline CDR1 SGHRS, CDR2 YFSETQ. The CDR3 DNA reads TGCGCCAGCAGCCCATTCCTAGCGGGAGGCGAGCAGTACTTC. Its protein is CASSPFLAGGEQYF.

This clonotype occurred once. The chain recombines TRBV6-5 with TRBJ1-5; 7 nucleotides align to TRBD1. Germline values: CDR1 MNHEY, CDR2 SVGAGI. CDR3 size: 15 residues. Trimming removed 2 bases from V and 2 bases from J; junction bases left unmatched: 3. In DNA form, the CDR3 reads TGTGCCAGCAGTTACACAGGGGTGGGCAATCAGCCCCAGCATTTT. Protein sequence: CASSYTGVGNQPQHF.

The rearrangement joins TRBV7-2 to TRBJ1-5; D call uncertain. The germline V gene encodes CDR1 SGHTA and CDR2 FQGNSA. V dropped 2 bases and J dropped 4 bases, with 6 bases sitting between them. The CDR3 totals 13 residues. In nucleotides, the CDR3 is TGTGCCAGCAGCTTACAGGATAATCAGCCCCAGCATTTT. This codes for CASSLQDNQPQHF. Combining the CDR3 with reference TRBV7-2 and TRBJ1-5 gives the whole variable domain GAGVSQSPSNKVTEKGKDVELRCDPISGHTALYWYRQSLGQGLEFLIYFQGNSAPDKSGLPSDRFSAERTGGSVSTLTIQRTQQEDSAVYLCASSLQDNQPQHFGDGTRLSIL.

This clonotype was found once. This chain uses TRBV20-1 with TRBJ2-2; the match to TRBD1 covers 8 bases. V trimming: 2 bases; J trimming: 5 bases; junction bases outside the gene matches: 10. The V gene's germline CDR1 is DFQATT and CDR2 SNEGSKA (reference sequence). CDR3 size: 16 residues. The DNA for the CDR3 is TGCAGTGCTAGATACCCGGACAGGGTAGGAACCGGGGAGCTGTTTTTT. This encodes CSARYPDRVGTGELFF.

Only a few counts were recorded for this clonotype. This chain links TRBV10-3 with TRBJ2-1; D may match TRBD1 or TRBD2 (5 bases each). Per the germline V gene, CDR1 is ENHRY and CDR2 is SYGVKD. V was cut by 6 bases and J by 5 bases, with 14 bases left in between. The CDR3 has 14 residues. CDR3: CAIRDLTGNNEQFF. For the CDR3, the DNA is TGTGCCATCAGGGACTTAACAGGAAACAATGAGCAGTTCTTC.

This chain uses TRBV12-3 or TRBV12-4 with TRBJ2-1; no reliable D call. The CDR3 sequence is 12 residues long. Trimming left V 6 bases short and J 3 bases short, with 6 bases between. In nucleotides, the CDR3 is TGTGCCAGCAGACCTTTCTACAATGAGCAGTTCTTC. Its protein product is CASRPFYNEQFF.

The V call is TRBV12-3 or TRBV12-4, the J call TRBJ2-3, with 8 bases aligning to TRBD2. This CDR3 has 16 residues. V lost 6 bases, J lost 3 bases, and 11 bases stayed unmatched. This CDR3 reads CASSRTSGGRTDTQYF. The CDR3 nucleotides read TGTGCCAGCAGCCGCACGAGCGGGGGTAGAACAGATACGCAGTATTTT.

The chain links TRBV5-1 to TRBJ2-3; D gene ambiguous. This CDR3 region has 15 residues. CDR1 and CDR2 from the germline V gene are SGHRS and YFSETQ. V was trimmed by 0 bases and J by 2 bases, leaving 10 bases between them. The CDR3 sequence is CASSLERSHTDTQYF. CDR3 bases: TGCGCCAGCAGCTTGGAGCGCAGCCACACAGATACGCAGTATTTT.

This clonotype appeared a few times. The chain combines TRBV12-3 or TRBV12-4 with TRBJ2-1, with 8 bases that match TRBD2. V was pared by 4 bases and J by 8 bases, with 16 bases of the junction left unmatched. The CDR3 is made up of 17 amino acids. CDR3 in amino acids: CASSWRSGRGLDDEQFF. The CDR3 DNA follows: TGTGCCAGCAGTTGGAGGAGCGGGAGAGGGTTGGACGATGAGCAGTTCTTC.

J is TRBJ2-4 and V is TRBV7-8; a possible D gene is TRBD1 (6 bases). This CDR3 spans 17 amino acids. Germline V CDR1 and CDR2: SGHVS, FQNEAQ. With 1 base removed from V and 0 bases from J, the gap between germline ends came to 13 bases. The CDR3: CASSLGRQGQAKNIQYF. The CDR3 DNA is TGTGCCAGCAGCTTAGGTCGGCAGGGACAAGCCAAAAACATTCAGTACTTC.

This clonotype turned up a few times. The V and J genes are TRBV20-1 and TRBJ2-7; D unclear. CDR1 DFQATT and CDR2 SNEGSKA come from the germline V gene (reference sequence). V was shortened by 6 bases and J by 5 bases, with 11 bases between the two germline ends. There are 11 residues in the CDR3. Written as DNA, the CDR3 is TGCAGTGCCCATCTGGGCGACGAGCAGTACTTC. It codes for CSAHLGDEQYF.

This chain joins TRBV21-1 and TRBJ2-4. The J call may be incorrect, as the DNA end agrees better with TRBJ2-7. TRBV21-1 corresponds to a pseudogene. CDR3 length: 14 amino acids. In DNA, the CDR3 is TGTGCCAGCAGCAGGGGTAGCTGCGCTCTCGAGCAGTACTTC. The encoded protein is CASSRGSCALEQYF.